This entry features one T cell receptor (beta chain) sequence. The antigen is not known. Regarding time point: after dendritic cell vaccination, including at tumor progression/relapse. No glioblastoma patient carried an isocitrate dehydrogenase mutation. The data belong to a study of glioma-infiltrating T cells after dendritic cell vaccination. Regarding the study as a whole: Survival was not directly related to TCR clonality in these patients. Complete blood and tumor specimen sets were limited to few patients.

Clones were sequenced by immunoSEQ multiplex PCR, and TCRdb holds only the in-frame ones, with some missing. The table records approximately 91,000 clones, about 81% of them present only once. The V end was cut by 5 bases, the J end by 2 bases, with 15 bases between. Germline CDR1 SEHNR, CDR2 FQNEAQ (reference sequence). The CDR3 is 15 amino acids. Sequences were derived from blood, sampled after dendritic cell vaccination. This receptor was identified in a human donor with glioblastoma. The V gene is TRBV7-9, the J gene TRBJ2-5, with D tentatively TRBD1 (5 bases). The CDR3 region is CASSTSGASQETQYF. The CDR3 region has the DNA TGTGCCAGCAGCACCTCTGGGGCTAGTCAAGAGACCCAGTACTTC.